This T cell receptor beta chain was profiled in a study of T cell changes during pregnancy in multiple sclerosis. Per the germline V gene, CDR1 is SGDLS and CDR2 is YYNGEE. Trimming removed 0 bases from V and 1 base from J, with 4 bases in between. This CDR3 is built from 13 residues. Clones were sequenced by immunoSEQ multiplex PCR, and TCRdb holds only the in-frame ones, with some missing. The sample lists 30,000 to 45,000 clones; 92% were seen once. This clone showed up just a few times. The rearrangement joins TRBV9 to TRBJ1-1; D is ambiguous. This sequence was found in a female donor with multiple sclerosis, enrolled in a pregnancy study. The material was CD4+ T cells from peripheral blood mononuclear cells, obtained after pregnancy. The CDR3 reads CASSVVANTEAFF. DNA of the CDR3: TGTGCCAGCAGCGTAGTGGCGAACACTGAAGCTTTCTTT.